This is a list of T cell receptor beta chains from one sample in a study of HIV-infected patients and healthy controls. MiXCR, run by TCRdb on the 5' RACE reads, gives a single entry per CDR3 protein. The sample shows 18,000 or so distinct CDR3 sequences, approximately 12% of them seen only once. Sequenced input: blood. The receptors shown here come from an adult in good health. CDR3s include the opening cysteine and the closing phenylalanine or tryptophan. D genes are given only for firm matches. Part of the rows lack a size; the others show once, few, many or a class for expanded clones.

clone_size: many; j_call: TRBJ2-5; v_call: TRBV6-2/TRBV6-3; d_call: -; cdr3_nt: TGTGCCAGCAGTTACTCAGAAACCGGGACCCAGTACTTC; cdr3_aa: CASSYSETGTQYF
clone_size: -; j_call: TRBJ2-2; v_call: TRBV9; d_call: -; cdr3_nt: TGTGCCAGCAGCCCCTGGGACCGAATAGGCACCGGGGAGCTGTTTTTT; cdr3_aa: CASSPWDRIGTGELFF
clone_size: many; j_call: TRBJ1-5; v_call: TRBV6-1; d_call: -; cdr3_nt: TGTGCCAGCAGTGAAAGGGCAGAGAATCAGCCCCAGCATTTT; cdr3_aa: CASSERAENQPQHF
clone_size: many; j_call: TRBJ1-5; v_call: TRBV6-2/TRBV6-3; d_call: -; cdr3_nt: TGTGCCAGCATCGACGCACGGGGAACTAGCAATCAGCCCCAGCATTTT; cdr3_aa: CASIDARGTSNQPQHF
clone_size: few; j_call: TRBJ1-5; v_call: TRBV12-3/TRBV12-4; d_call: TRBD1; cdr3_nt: TGTGCCAGCGCACGCTTAGGACAGGATCAGCCCCAGCATTTT; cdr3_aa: CASARLGQDQPQHF
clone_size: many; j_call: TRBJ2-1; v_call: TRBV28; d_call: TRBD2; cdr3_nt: TGTGCCAGCAGCCAAACTAGCGGGGGTTACAATGAGCAGTTCTTC; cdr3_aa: CASSQTSGGYNEQFF
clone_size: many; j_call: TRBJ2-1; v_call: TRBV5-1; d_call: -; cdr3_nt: TGCGCCAGCAGCTTGGAGGGGGGCCACAATGAGCAGTTCTTC; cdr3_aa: CASSLEGGHNEQFF
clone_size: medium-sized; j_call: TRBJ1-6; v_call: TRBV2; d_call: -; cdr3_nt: TGTGCCAGCAGAGACAGGTCCCTTTCACCCCTCCACTTT; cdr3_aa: CASRDRSLSPLHF
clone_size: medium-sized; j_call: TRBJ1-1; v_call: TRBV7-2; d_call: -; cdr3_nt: TGTGCCAGCAGCTCGCAGCAGAACACTGAAGCTTTCTTT; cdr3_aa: CASSSQQNTEAFF
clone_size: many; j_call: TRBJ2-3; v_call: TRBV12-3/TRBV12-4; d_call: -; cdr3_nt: TGTGCCAGCAGTTTAGGAGATACGCAGTATTTT; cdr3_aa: CASSLGDTQYF
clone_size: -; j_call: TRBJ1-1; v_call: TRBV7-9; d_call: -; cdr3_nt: TGTGCCAGCAGCTTTTCCCAGGGCCACACTGAAGCTTTCTTT; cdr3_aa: CASSFSQGHTEAFF
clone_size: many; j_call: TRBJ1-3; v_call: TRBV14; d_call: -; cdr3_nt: TGTGCCAGCAGCCAAGGAATTGCTGGAAACACCATATATTTT; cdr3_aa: CASSQGIAGNTIYF
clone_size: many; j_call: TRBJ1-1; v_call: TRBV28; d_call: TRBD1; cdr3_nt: TGTGCCAGCAGTTCGTCGGGACAGGGGATCACTGAAGCTTTCTTT; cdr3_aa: CASSSSGQGITEAFF
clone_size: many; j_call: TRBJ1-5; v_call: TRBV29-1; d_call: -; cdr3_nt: TGCAGCGTTGCGAACTTCGGGCCGAATCAGCCCCAGCATTTT; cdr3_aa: CSVANFGPNQPQHF
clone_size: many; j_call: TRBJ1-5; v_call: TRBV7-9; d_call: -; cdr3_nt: TGTGCCAGCAGCTTAACTACCGGGGGCAACCAGCCCCAGCATTTT; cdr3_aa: CASSLTTGGNQPQHF
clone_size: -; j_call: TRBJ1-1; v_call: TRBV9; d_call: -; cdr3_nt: TGTGCCAGCAGTGCCAGACAGTCGAACACTGAAGCTTTCTTT; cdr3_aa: CASSARQSNTEAFF
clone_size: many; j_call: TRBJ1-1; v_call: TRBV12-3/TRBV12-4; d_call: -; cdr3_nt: TGTGCCAGCAGCTGGACAAGAAATTCGAACACTGAAGCTTTCTTT; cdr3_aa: CASSWTRNSNTEAFF
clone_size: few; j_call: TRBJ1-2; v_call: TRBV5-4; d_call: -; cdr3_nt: TGTGCCAGCAGCTTGCCTTTCTTCGGGGAGCAGGGCTACACCTTC; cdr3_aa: CASSLPFFGEQGYTF
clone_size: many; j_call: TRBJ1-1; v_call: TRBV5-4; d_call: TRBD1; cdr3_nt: TGTGCCAGCAGCGCCAGGACAGGGCCCGGAGACGAAGCTTTCTTT; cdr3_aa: CASSARTGPGDEAFF
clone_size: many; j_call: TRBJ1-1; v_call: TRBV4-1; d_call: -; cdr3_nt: TGCGCCAGCAGCCAAGCCGCCGTGGGAGCTTTCTTT; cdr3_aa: CASSQAAVGAFF
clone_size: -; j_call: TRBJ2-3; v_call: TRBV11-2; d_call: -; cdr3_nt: TGTGCCAGCAGCTCTGCCCCCGGGAGCACAGATACGCAGTATTTT; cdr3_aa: CASSSAPGSTDTQYF
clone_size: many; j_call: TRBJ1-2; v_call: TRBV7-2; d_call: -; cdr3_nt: TGTGCCAGCAGCCTGAGTGTTGCGGGCACCTCTAACTATGGCTACACCTTC; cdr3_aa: CASSLSVAGTSNYGYTF
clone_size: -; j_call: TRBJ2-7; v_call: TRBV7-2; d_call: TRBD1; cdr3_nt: TGTGCCAGCAGATTTGGACAGGCGTCTTCTTACGAGCAGTACTTC; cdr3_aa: CASRFGQASSYEQYF
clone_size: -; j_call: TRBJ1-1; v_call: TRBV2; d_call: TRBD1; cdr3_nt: TGTGCCAGCAGTGGACCTACAGGGGACACTGAAGCTTTCTTT; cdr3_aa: CASSGPTGDTEAFF
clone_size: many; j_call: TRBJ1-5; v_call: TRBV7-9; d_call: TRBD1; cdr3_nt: TGTGCCAGCAGCTCATGGACAGGGACGTGGGATCAGCCCCAGCATTTT; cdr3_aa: CASSSWTGTWDQPQHF
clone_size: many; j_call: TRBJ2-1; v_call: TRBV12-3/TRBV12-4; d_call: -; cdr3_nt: TGTGCCAGCAGGGGGGAGTACAATGAGCAGTTCTTC; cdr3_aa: CASRGEYNEQFF
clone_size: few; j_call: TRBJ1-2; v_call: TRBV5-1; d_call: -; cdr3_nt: TGCGCCAGCAGCTTGGCGGTCCCTAACTATGGCTACACCTTC; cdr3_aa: CASSLAVPNYGYTF
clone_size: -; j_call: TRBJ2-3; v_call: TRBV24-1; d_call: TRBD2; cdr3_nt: TGTGCCACCAGTGATTCCCTAGCGGGGGGTGACACAGATACGCAGTATTTT; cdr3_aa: CATSDSLAGGDTDTQYF
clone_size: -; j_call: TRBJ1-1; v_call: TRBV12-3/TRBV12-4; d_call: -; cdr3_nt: TGTGCCAGCGAAGTAGGGGGGCGAGGGACTGAAGCTTTCTTT; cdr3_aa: CASEVGGRGTEAFF
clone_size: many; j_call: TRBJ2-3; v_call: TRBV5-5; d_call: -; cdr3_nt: TGTGCCAGCAGCCCCCCGCTCCCGGGGAAAGATACGCAGTATTTT; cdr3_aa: CASSPPLPGKDTQYF
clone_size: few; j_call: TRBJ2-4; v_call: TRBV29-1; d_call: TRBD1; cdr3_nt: TGCAGCGTTGAAGGGGACAGGAGAAACATTCAGTACTTC; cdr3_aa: CSVEGDRRNIQYF
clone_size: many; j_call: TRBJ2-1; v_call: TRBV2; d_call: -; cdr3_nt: TGTGCCAGCAGTTCCACGGACTCCTACAATGAGCAGTTCTTC; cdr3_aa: CASSSTDSYNEQFF
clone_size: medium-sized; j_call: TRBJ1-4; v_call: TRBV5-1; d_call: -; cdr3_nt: TGCGCCAGCAGCCCCGCCGGAGCCAATGAAAAACTGTTTTTT; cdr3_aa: CASSPAGANEKLFF
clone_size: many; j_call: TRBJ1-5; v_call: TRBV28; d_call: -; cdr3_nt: TGTGCCAGCAGACAGGGTTTCTCTCAGCCCCAGCATTTT; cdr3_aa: CASRQGFSQPQHF
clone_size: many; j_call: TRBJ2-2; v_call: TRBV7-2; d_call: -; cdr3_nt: TGTGCCAGCAGCTTCCTCCTTCCGACCACCGGGGAGCTGTTTTTT; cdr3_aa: CASSFLLPTTGELFF
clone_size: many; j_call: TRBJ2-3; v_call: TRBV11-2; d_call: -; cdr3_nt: TGTGCCAGCAGCTGGAGGGGTCGAAGCACAGATACGCAGTATTTT; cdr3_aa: CASSWRGRSTDTQYF
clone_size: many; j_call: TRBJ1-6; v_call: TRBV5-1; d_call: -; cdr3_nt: TGCGCCAGCAGGGGGGAGACCTATAATTCACCCCTCCACTTT; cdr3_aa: CASRGETYNSPLHF
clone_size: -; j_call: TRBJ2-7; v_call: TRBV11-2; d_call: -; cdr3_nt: TGTGCCAGCAGCAACACAGGGAACCGGAACGAGCAGTACTTC; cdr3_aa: CASSNTGNRNEQYF
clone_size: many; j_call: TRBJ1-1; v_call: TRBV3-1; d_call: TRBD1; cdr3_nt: TGTGCCAGCAGCCCACGGGGACAGACTGAAGCTTTCTTT; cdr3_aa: CASSPRGQTEAFF
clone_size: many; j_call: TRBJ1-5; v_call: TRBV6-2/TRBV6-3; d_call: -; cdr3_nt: TGTGCCAGCAGTTACAGATTCTGGGGGAACAATCAGCCCCAGCATTTT; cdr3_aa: CASSYRFWGNNQPQHF
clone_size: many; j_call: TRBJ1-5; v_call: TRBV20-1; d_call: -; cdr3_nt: TGCAGTGCGCACATGACCGCCCCTTATAGCAATCAGCCCCAGCATTTT; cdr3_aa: CSAHMTAPYSNQPQHF
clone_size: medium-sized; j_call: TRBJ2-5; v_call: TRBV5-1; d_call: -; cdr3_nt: TGCGCCAGCAGCTTGGACGAGACCCAGTACTTC; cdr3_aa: CASSLDETQYF
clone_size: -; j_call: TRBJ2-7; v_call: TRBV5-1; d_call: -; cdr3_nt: TGCGCCAGCAGCTTGGTATCCCCAGGGAGGAGCGAGCAGTACTTC; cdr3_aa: CASSLVSPGRSEQYF
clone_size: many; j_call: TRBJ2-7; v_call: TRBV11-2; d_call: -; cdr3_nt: TGTGCCAGCAGCTTATTGGAATCGGGCGGAGCTTACTTC; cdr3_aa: CASSLLESGGAYF
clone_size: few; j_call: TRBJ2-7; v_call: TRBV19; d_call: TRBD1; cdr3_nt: TGTGCCAGTAGTAACAGGGGGTCCTACGAGCAGTACTTC; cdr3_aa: CASSNRGSYEQYF
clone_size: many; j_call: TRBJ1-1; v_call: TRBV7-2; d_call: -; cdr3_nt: TGTGCCAGCAGCTGGGCCCTGAACACTGAAGCTTTCTTT; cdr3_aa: CASSWALNTEAFF
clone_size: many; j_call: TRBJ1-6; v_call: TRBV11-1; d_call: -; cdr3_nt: TGTGCCAGCAGCGAGCAGGTCAGCTATAATTCACCCCTCCACTTT; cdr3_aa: CASSEQVSYNSPLHF
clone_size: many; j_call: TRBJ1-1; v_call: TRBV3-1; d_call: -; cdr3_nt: TGTGCCAGCAGCCGGCTGGGGAACACTGAAGCTTTCTTT; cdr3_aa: CASSRLGNTEAFF